These 12 T cell receptor beta chains share one sample of origin, sequenced in a study of cytomegalovirus exposure and HLA in healthy donors. Both 60 Vbeta primers and 13 Jbeta primers went into the PCR. Data came from immunoSEQ multiplex PCR; TCRdb stores just in-frame clones and leaves some out. This table has approximately 140,000 clones, 65% to 85% appearing once. Source material: PBMCs. These receptor sequences come from a middle-aged woman in good health and CMV-seronegative.

The V and J genes are TRBV19 and TRBJ2-3, with 10 bases that match TRBD2. Germline V gives CDR1 LNHDA, CDR2 SQIVND (reference sequence). J was trimmed by 9 bases and V by 6 bases; bases with no gene match: 12. The CDR3 extends over 15 amino acids. In DNA form, the CDR3 reads TGTGCCAGTAGGACACTAGGGACTAGCGTTGACACGCAGTATTTT. Protein product: CASRTLGTSVDTQYF.

The rearrangement joins TRBV30 to TRBJ2-3, with 14 bases fitting TRBD2. After removal of 5 bases from V and 4 bases from J, the junction contained 5 bases not matched to a gene. Germline V gives CDR1 GTSNPN, CDR2 SVGIG (reference sequence). The CDR3 spans 15 residues. The CDR3 DNA reads as TGTGCCTGGGGTTGGACTAGCGGGGGGTCAGATACGCAGTATTTT. Protein sequence: CAWGWTSGGSDTQYF.

The CDR3 nucleotides are TGTGCCATCAATCGTCCTAGCGGGAGGAACACCGGGGAGCTGTTTTTT. Protein sequence: CAINRPSGRNTGELFF. The rearrangement links TRBV10-3 to TRBJ2-2; 10 positions agree with TRBD2. The length of the CDR3 is 16 residues. The germline V gene encodes CDR1 ENHRY and CDR2 SYGVKD. J lost 1 base, V lost 7 bases, and 6 bases had no gene match.

This clone was picked up a small number of times. The chain combines TRBV11-1 with TRBJ1-2, with 8 bases that match TRBD1. The CDR3 has 15 amino acids. Per germline, CDR1 SGHAT and CDR2 FQDESV (reference sequence). J was trimmed by 8 bases and V by 5 bases; bases with no gene match: 13. The CDR3 coding sequence is TGTGCCAGCAGCCAATGGACAGGGCAAGTGGAAGGCTACACCTTC. Translated, it gives CASSQWTGQVEGYTF.

The rearrangement uses TRBV9 and TRBJ2-7; 7 bases line up with TRBD1. The trim removed 0 bases at V and 2 bases at J, leaving 8 bases unmatched. Germline-derived CDR1 and CDR2 are SGDLS and YYNGEE. The CDR3 covers 16 residues. CDR3 amino acids: CASSVATGASPYEQYF. CDR3 coding DNA: TGTGCCAGCAGCGTAGCAACAGGGGCTTCCCCCTACGAGCAGTACTTC.

The rearrangement uses TRBV5-1 and TRBJ2-6; 8 bases align to TRBD1. Germline V gene lookup returns CDR1 SGHRS and CDR2 YFSETQ. This CDR3 has 17 residues. J was trimmed by 4 bases and V by 1 base; bases with no gene match: 7. CDR3 DNA: TGCGCCAGCAGCTTGCAGGACAGGGCAATGGGGGCCAACGTCCTGACTTTC. Protein product: CASSLQDRAMGANVLTF.

The rearrangement uses TRBV5-1 and TRBJ2-4; the match to TRBD2 covers 15 bases. In germline, CDR1 is SGHRS, CDR2 YFSETQ. CDR3 length equals 21 residues. The V segment lost 4 bases and the J segment 0 bases; nucleotides outside the gene matches: 14. CDR3 loop: CASSAGRVGLAGGRAKNIQYF. The CDR3 bases are TGCGCCAGCAGCGCCGGACGGGTGGGACTAGCGGGGGGCAGAGCCAAAAACATTCAGTACTTC.

The V gene is TRBV19, the J gene TRBJ2-7, with D perhaps matching TRBD2 (5 bases). V lost 2 bases to trimming and J lost 6 bases, with 8 bases between them. This CDR3 spans 12 amino acids. CDR1 and CDR2 from the germline V gene are LNHDA and SQIVND (reference sequence). DNA for the CDR3: TGTGCCAGTAGTATACGCGGGTCCGAGCAGTACTTC. This codes for CASSIRGSEQYF.

V is TRBV28 and J is TRBJ2-7; no clear D gene. Germline values: CDR1 MDHEN, CDR2 SYDVKM. Between the trimmed V and J ends, which lost 2 bases and 5 bases, there was a span of 13 bases. The CDR3 runs 14 residues. The CDR3 protein is CASSLADARNEQYF. The CDR3 DNA follows: TGTGCCAGCAGTTTAGCGGATGCCCGGAACGAGCAGTACTTC. Filled out from reference TRBV28 and TRBJ2-7, the complete variable domain reads DVKVTQSSRYLVKRTGEKVFLECVQDMDHENMFWYRQDPGLGLRLIYFSYDVKMKEKGDIPEGYSVSREKKERFSLILESASTNQTSMYLCASSLADARNEQYFGPGTRLTVT.

This clone was counted between two and nine times. The chain has TRBV27 and TRBJ1-5, with D unresolved. V lost 4 bases, J lost 2 bases, and 9 bases lay in between. The germline gives CDR1 MNHEY, CDR2 SMNVEV (reference sequence). The CDR3 has 14 amino acids. The CDR3 loop is CASSSLTGNQPQHF. In DNA, the CDR3 is TGTGCCAGCAGTTCACTTACGGGCAATCAGCCCCAGCATTTT.

The chain uses TRBV27 and TRBJ1-6; D is perhaps TRBD1 (5 bases). The length of the CDR3 is 15 residues. Germline CDR1 and CDR2: MNHEY and SMNVEV (reference sequence). V lost 5 bases to trimming and J lost 8 bases, with 16 bases between them. CDR3 residues: CASSPRTFTDSPLHF. The CDR3 coding sequence is TGTGCCAGCAGTCCAAGGACATTCACCGATTCACCCCTCCACTTT.

The chain employs TRBV5-6 and TRBJ2-5; the match to TRBD1 covers 7 bases. The CDR3 is 14 amino acids. Per germline, CDR1 SGHDT and CDR2 YYEEEE. The ends lost 4 bases at V and 5 bases at J; junction bases unmatched: 8. The CDR3 DNA is TGTGCCAGCAGCCTGGGACAGCCCGGGGAGACCCAGTACTTC. Encoded protein: CASSLGQPGETQYF.